This T cell receptor (beta chain) originates from a study of cytomegalovirus exposure and HLA in healthy donors. Whole-study findings and limits: Specificity of three CMV-associated chains for CMV antigens was verified in vitro.

Donors came from a validation cohort of over a hundred subjects, distinct from the first 666-subject cohort. Sequenced by immunoSEQ multiplex PCR; TCRdb stores in-frame clones only, minus some. The data show some 190,000 clones, around 86% seen once. On this clone: What it binds is not known.

Germline values: CDR1 SGHAT, CDR2 FQNNGV. CDR3 length: 12 amino acids. V was clipped by 5 bases and J by 11 bases, with 15 bases between them. The V gene is TRBV11-2, the J gene TRBJ1-2; D is perhaps TRBD1 (5 bases). The origin of this receptor is a woman between 18 and 29 years old in good health and CMV-seronegative. Source material: PBMCs. CDR3 sequence (DNA): TGTGCCAGCAGCCCCCGCGGGGGTGGTTACACCTTC. Translated: CASSPRGGGYTF.